Shown below are 30 T cell receptor beta chains from a single sample sequenced in a study of response to subunit inactivated influenza vaccine. MiXCR, run by TCRdb on the RT-PCR reads, gives a single entry per CDR3 protein. Of roughly 700,000 distinct CDR3 sequences in the sample, approximately 15% are singletons; the top ten hold around a tenth. The sequencing used PBMCs from blood, collected roughly 12 days after vaccination. All receptors derive from a man aged 45-65 years who received an inactivated influenza vaccine.

This chain uses TRBV11-2 with TRBJ1-1, with a tentative D call TRBD1 (6 bases). Germline V gives CDR1 SGHAT, CDR2 FQNNGV. The CDR3 runs 18 residues. Trimming took off 2 bases at V and 1 base at J, with 20 bases between the two ends. CDR3 residues: CASSLSWIRGQQNTEAFF. CDR3 DNA sequence: TGTGCCAGCAGCTTAAGTTGGATAAGGGGACAACAGAACACTGAAGCTTTCTTT.

This clonotype was seen only a few times. This chain joins TRBV7-8 and TRBJ2-1; 8 bases align to TRBD1. After removal of 2 bases from V and 3 bases from J, the junction contained 6 bases not matched to a gene. The germline CDR1 and CDR2 sequences are SGHVS and FQNEAQ. CDR3 length: 16 amino acids. CDR3 loop: CASSLIGQGNYNEQFF. As DNA, the CDR3 is TGTGCCAGCAGCTTAATAGGACAGGGAAACTACAATGAGCAGTTCTTC.

Only a few counts were recorded for this clonotype. The chain carries TRBV20-1 and TRBJ2-3, with D tentatively TRBD1 or TRBD2 (5 bases each). This CDR3 has 16 residues. Trimming took 0 bases from V and 2 from J, leaving 15 bases between them. Germline V gives CDR1 DFQATT, CDR2 SNEGSKA (reference sequence). The CDR3 bases are TGCAGTGCTAGAGAGGGGACGGCCCGCCACACAGATACGCAGTATTTT. Translating gives CSAREGTARHTDTQYF.

The J gene is TRBJ2-3, the V gene TRBV11-3; D may be TRBD1 or TRBD2 (6 bases each). The CDR3 length is 15 residues. Germline V gene sequence: CDR1 SGHNT, CDR2 YENEEA. V was cut by 1 base and J by 4 bases, with 12 bases left in between. This chain's CDR3 is CASSLGGAPPDTQYF. For the CDR3, the DNA is TGTGCCAGCAGCTTAGGGGGGGCTCCCCCAGATACGCAGTATTTT.

There are many counts of this clonotype. The chain recombines TRBV5-1 with TRBJ2-7, with D perhaps TRBD1 or TRBD2 (5 bases each). V was cut by 0 bases and J by 4 bases, with 14 bases left in between. The CDR3 length is 15 residues. Germline CDR1 reads SGHRS; CDR2 reads YFSETQ. The CDR3 nucleotides are TGCGCCAGCAGCTTGGAGGGACCGAGGAGGTACGAGCAGTACTTC. This codes for CASSLEGPRRYEQYF.

This clonotype was observed a handful of times. This rearrangement joins TRBV5-4 to TRBJ2-3; the match to TRBD2 covers 13 bases. The CDR3 covers 16 residues. Per the germline V gene, CDR1 is SGHNT and CDR2 is YYREEE (reference sequence). V shed 3 bases, J shed 6 bases, and the junction held 7 bases outside the gene matches. The CDR3: CASSSGLAGEADTQYF. CDR3 coding DNA: TGTGCCAGCAGCTCCGGACTAGCGGGAGAGGCGGATACGCAGTATTTT.

The chain combines TRBV7-8 with TRBJ2-1; D is undetermined. The CDR3 has 12 residues. The ends were cut back, 5 bases at V and 10 bases at J, with 12 bases in the middle. Per the germline V gene, CDR1 is SGHVS and CDR2 is FQNEAQ. This chain's CDR3 is CASSPGSTEQFF. The CDR3 DNA is TGTGCCAGCAGCCCAGGTTCTACCGAGCAGTTCTTC. The full variable domain, completed using reference TRBV7-8 and TRBJ2-1, is GAGVSQSPRYKVAKRGQDVALRCDPISGHVSLFWYQQALGQGPEFLTYFQNEAQLDKSGLPSDRFFAERPEGSVSTLKIQRTQQEDSAVYLCASSPGSTEQFFGPGTRLTVL.

Only a few counts were recorded for this clonotype. V and J are TRBV7-8 and TRBJ2-3, with 11 bases aligning to TRBD2. V dropped 2 bases and J dropped 1; count of bases not matched to a gene: 5. The CDR3 extends over 17 amino acids. Germline CDR1 SGHVS, CDR2 FQNEAQ. The CDR3 sequence: CASSLPRLAGRTDTQYF. CDR3 bases: TGTGCCAGCAGCTTACCTAGACTAGCGGGGCGCACAGATACGCAGTATTTT.

This clonotype was seen a few times. The chain joins TRBV7-2 to TRBJ1-2; weak D call: TRBD1 (5 bases). Looked up from germline, CDR1 is SGHTA and CDR2 is FQGNSA. With 0 bases removed from V and 4 bases from J, the gap between germline ends came to 12 bases. This CDR3 has 15 residues. The CDR3: CASSLAFRQGYGYTF. As DNA, the CDR3 is TGTGCCAGCAGCTTAGCGTTCAGGCAGGGCTATGGCTACACCTTC. The complete variable domain, with remaining parts taken from reference TRBV7-2 and TRBJ1-2, reads GAGVSQSPSNKVTEKGKDVELRCDPISGHTALYWYRQSLGQGLEFLIYFQGNSAPDKSGLPSDRFSAERTGGSVSTLTIQRTQQEDSAVYLCASSLAFRQGYGYTFGSGTRLTVV.

The sample holds a few counts of this clonotype. The rearrangement links TRBV30 to TRBJ1-1; no reliable D call. This CDR3 is 12 amino acids long. Germline CDR1 reads GTSNPN; CDR2 reads SVGIG (reference sequence). V lost 0 bases, J lost 5 bases, and 7 bases lay in between. The CDR3 is CAWSVQRTEAFF. CDR3 DNA sequence: TGTGCCTGGAGTGTACAACGAACTGAAGCTTTCTTT.

V usage is TRBV5-6 and J usage is TRBJ1-5; D not resolved. The CDR3 length is 16 residues. From germline, CDR1 is SGHDT and CDR2 YYEEEE. V lost 4 bases, J lost 1 base, and 15 bases lay in between. This CDR3 is CASSGSGSLSNQPQHF. The DNA for the CDR3 is TGTGCCAGCAGCGGGTCCGGGAGCTTAAGCAATCAGCCCCAGCATTTT.

Only a few counts were recorded for this clonotype. CDR3 in DNA: TGTGCCAGCAGTTCCCAGGGATTCGGGGAGCTGTTTTTT. Amino acid sequence: CASSSQGFGELFF. This chain links TRBV28 with TRBJ2-2; a possible D gene is TRBD1 (5 bases). The CDR3 extends over 13 amino acids. Looked up from germline, CDR1 is MDHEN and CDR2 is SYDVKM. Trimming took 4 bases from V and 7 from J, leaving 10 bases between them.

This clonotype was counted only a few times. The chain combines TRBV12-3 or TRBV12-4 with TRBJ2-7; no firm D call. CDR3 length equals 13 residues. V lost 6 bases to trimming and J lost 3 bases, with 12 bases between them. The CDR3 DNA is TGTGCCAGCAGCAAAGACACCTACTACGAGCAGTACTTC. It specifies CASSKDTYYEQYF.

The V gene is TRBV10-3, the J gene TRBJ2-7, with 11 positions matching TRBD2. Germline loops: CDR1 ENHRY, CDR2 SYGVKD. CDR3 length: 15 residues. The V gene end was trimmed by 6 bases and the J gene end by 3 bases; junction bases not matched to a gene: 7. The CDR3 coding sequence is TGTGCCATCAGAGAGGGACTAGCGGCAGACTACGAGCAGTACTTC. This codes for CAIREGLAADYEQYF.

The V gene is TRBV6-5, the J gene TRBJ1-6; TRBD1 aligns across 10 bases. Germline CDR1 is MNHEY and CDR2 is SVGAGI. The trim removed 4 bases at V and 7 bases at J, leaving 4 bases unmatched. The CDR3 length is 15 residues. The CDR3 DNA follows: TGTGCCAGCAGTTCGCCGGGACAGGGGAATTCACCCCTCCACTTT. This translates into CASSSPGQGNSPLHF.

This clonotype was seen ten or more times. The V and J genes are TRBV4-3 and TRBJ2-7, with D hard to call. The CDR3 contains 14 residues. Trimming shortened V by 0 bases and J by 0 bases, and 6 bases separated the two germline ends. Germline-derived CDR1 and CDR2 are LGHNA and YSLEER. CDR3: CASSQDSASYEQYF. DNA for the CDR3: TGCGCCAGCAGCCAAGACTCAGCCTCCTACGAGCAGTACTTC.

The chain combines TRBV5-1 with TRBJ2-2; either TRBD1 or TRBD2 may fit D (5 bases each). Germline V gene sequence: CDR1 SGHRS, CDR2 YFSETQ. The CDR3 has 15 residues. The germline V and J ends were trimmed by 0 bases and 3 bases, with 9 bases remaining between them. The CDR3, as DNA: TGCGCCAGCAGCTTGGGGGGGACCGACACCGGGGAGCTGTTTTTT. Protein sequence: CASSLGGTDTGELFF.

The V call is TRBV12-3 or TRBV12-4, the J call TRBJ2-3; D not resolved. Trimming took 6 bases from V and 4 from J, leaving 8 bases between them. The CDR3 contains 12 residues. The CDR3 reads CASSDRADTQYF. CDR3 nucleotide sequence: TGTGCCAGCAGCGACCGGGCAGATACGCAGTATTTT.

This chain links TRBV4-1 with TRBJ2-2, with a weak D call TRBD2 (7 bases). Trimming cost V 2 bases and J 5 bases, with 12 bases left between them. This CDR3 has 15 residues. In germline, CDR1 is MGHRA, CDR2 YSYEKL. The DNA of the CDR3 is TGCGCCAGCAGCCAATGGGGGGGCCGGACCGGGGAGCTGTTTTTT. It translates to CASSQWGGRTGELFF.

In this sample, this clonotype turned up a few times. In DNA, the CDR3 is TGTGCCAGCAGCTTGGTGGTGACTAGCTTCTACAATGAGCAGTTCTTC. It codes for CASSLVVTSFYNEQFF. The chain has TRBV5-5 and TRBJ2-1, with 7 bases aligning to TRBD2. Trimming at V came to 0 bases and at J to 3 bases, leaving 6 bases not matched to a gene. Germline values: CDR1 SGHKS, CDR2 YYEKEE (reference sequence). The CDR3 loop spans 16 amino acids.

This sequence joins TRBV12-3 or TRBV12-4 and TRBJ2-5, with D tentatively TRBD1 or TRBD2 (6 bases each). The CDR3 loop spans 16 amino acids. Between the trimmed V and J ends, which lost 0 bases and 0 bases, there was a span of 11 bases. The CDR3 loop reads CASSLAAGQYQETQYF. The DNA for the CDR3 is TGTGCCAGCAGTTTAGCGGCGGGACAATACCAAGAGACCCAGTACTTC.

This clonotype was seen a handful of times. The rearrangement uses TRBV20-1 and TRBJ2-5, with a weak D call TRBD2 (6 bases). The CDR3 has 14 amino acids. CDR1 DFQATT and CDR2 SNEGSKA come from the germline V gene (reference sequence). The V end lost 6 bases, the J end lost 5 bases, and 19 bases lay between the germline ends. The CDR3 DNA reads as TGCAGTGCCAGCATCGGGAGCCACGGGGAGACCCAGTACTTC. Translating gives CSASIGSHGETQYF.

The V call is TRBV3-1, the J call TRBJ2-1, with 13 bases fitting TRBD2. V was pared by 3 bases and J by 8 bases, with 10 bases of the junction left unmatched. The V gene's germline CDR1 is LGHDT and CDR2 YNNKEL (reference sequence). The CDR3 totals 17 residues. DNA for the CDR3: TGTGCCAGCAGCCAGGGACAAACTAGCGGGAGGGTTCATGAGCAGTTCTTC. This codes for CASSQGQTSGRVHEQFF.

This clonotype showed up just a few times. The chain carries TRBV2 and TRBJ1-5; tentatively, D is TRBD1 (6 bases). The CDR3 length is 15 residues. Germline-derived CDR1 and CDR2 are SNHLY and FYNNEI. V was trimmed by 8 bases and J by 2 bases, leaving 16 bases between them. For the CDR3, the DNA is TGTGCCAGCGATCTCGCACAGGGCGGCAATCAGCCCCAGCATTTT. Residues: CASDLAQGGNQPQHF.

This clonotype was seen a few times. The chain employs TRBV4-1 and TRBJ2-3, with 7 bases fitting TRBD2. CDR3 length equals 17 residues. V was clipped by 0 bases and J by 3 bases; unmatched bases: 9. CDR1 is MGHRA and CDR2 is YSYEKL in the germline V gene. The chain's CDR3 is CASSQDPMGRGTDTQYF. In nucleotides, the CDR3 is TGCGCCAGCAGCCAAGATCCGATGGGGAGGGGAACAGATACGCAGTATTTT.

This clonotype has ten or more counts. The CDR3 protein is CASSPSPGAGGSYEQYF. DNA of the CDR3: TGTGCCAGCAGTCCTAGCCCCGGAGCGGGGGGGAGCTACGAGCAGTACTTC. This chain uses TRBV12-3 or TRBV12-4 with TRBJ2-7; 10 nucleotides align to TRBD2. The CDR3 spans 17 residues. V shed 5 bases, J shed 3 bases, and the junction held 13 bases outside the gene matches.

Remarks on this clonotype: At one end, the junction sequence differs from germline, possibly due to a read error. The chain joins TRBV7-9 to TRBJ2-1, with no clear D. The germline gives CDR1 SEHNR, CDR2 FQNEAQ (reference sequence). The CDR3 is 15 amino acids. The DNA for the CDR3 is TGTGCCATCAGCCTCGGGCGAGTCTGCTACAATGAGCAGTTCTTC. Translating it yields CAISLGRVCYNEQFF.

The chain couples TRBV20-1 to TRBJ1-6; D remains ambiguous. Germline CDR1 and CDR2: DFQATT and SNEGSKA (reference sequence). Trimming took 3 bases from V and 10 from J, leaving 16 bases between them. This CDR3 has 14 residues. CDR3 in amino acids: CSASSGEFKSPLHF. The CDR3 DNA reads as TGCAGTGCTAGCTCTGGGGAGTTTAAATCACCCCTCCACTTT.

There are a few counts of this clonotype. This chain connects TRBV12-3 or TRBV12-4 to TRBJ1-2, with D tentatively TRBD1 (5 bases). The CDR3 contains 13 residues. Trimming left V 2 bases short and J 8 bases short, with 12 bases between. DNA of the CDR3: TGTGCCAGCAGTTTACGAGGCTCAGGGGGCTACACCTTC. This gives the protein CASSLRGSGGYTF.

In its sample, this clonotype was seen many times. This chain joins TRBV5-1 and TRBJ2-3, with a weak D call TRBD2 (6 bases). Germline CDR1 and CDR2: SGHRS and YFSETQ. With 4 bases removed from V and 2 bases from J, the gap between germline ends came to 11 bases. The CDR3 consists of 14 residues. The CDR3 DNA sequence: TGCGCCAGCAGCCCGGGACTTCCCACAGATACGCAGTATTTT. Translated, it gives CASSPGLPTDTQYF.